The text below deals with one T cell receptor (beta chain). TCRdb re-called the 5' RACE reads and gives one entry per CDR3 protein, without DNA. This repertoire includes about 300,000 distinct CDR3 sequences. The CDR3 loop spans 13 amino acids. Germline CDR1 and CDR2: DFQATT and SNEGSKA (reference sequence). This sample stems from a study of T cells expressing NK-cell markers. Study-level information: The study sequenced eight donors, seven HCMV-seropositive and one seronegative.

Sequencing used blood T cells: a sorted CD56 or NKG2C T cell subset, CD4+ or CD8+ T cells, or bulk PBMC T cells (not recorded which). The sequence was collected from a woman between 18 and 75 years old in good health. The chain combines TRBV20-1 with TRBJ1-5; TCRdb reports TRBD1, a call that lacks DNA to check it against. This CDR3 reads CSARPQGGQPQHF.